The following is a T cell receptor (beta chain) sequence with its context. Its recognized antigen is unknown. Per-base qualities were not stored, and no clone one base away is much larger. This sample is part of a study of blood T cell repertoires in COVID-19 (dated by TCRdb to 2018 to 2021). General notes on the study: Samples covering the acute and convalescent phases of COVID-19 were provided by collaborators in the United States, Italy and Spain. Where available, HLA class I and class II types were taken from metadata supplied by the sample provider and were not determined by assay-based typing. The repertoires were released in a freely available public database intended as a resource for research on the immune response to SARS-CoV-2. Subjects who had been exposed to COVID-19, were actively infected with it, or had recovered from it provided the deeply sampled blood TCRbeta repertoires that made up the dataset. The material from the prospective study consisted of cDNA or gDNA derived from T cells, B-cell-depleted T cells, or PBMCs. The samples were drawn from two sources: the first 160 participants of the ongoing ImmuneRACE study, and 950 to 1,500 subjects contributed by 6 global collaborators. Nearly every sample came with metadata listing a de-identified subject ID, COVID-19 status, age in years and sex. What the work shows at the level of the full study, not this receptor alone: The quantity of clinical and demographic metadata differed by source and by participant and was supplied without curation.

The immunoSEQ Assay, a bias-controlled multiplex PCR, was used to amplify TCRbeta CDR3 regions from genomic DNA. Per the source publication's procedure: Within the assay, amplification of reference gene primers was used to estimate how many nucleated cells each sample contained. To quantify the absolute abundance of each unique TCRbeta CDR3 rearrangement, sequence reads were collapsed and filtered. For each sample, productive Simpson clonality was calculated as the square root of Simpson's diversity index across productive rearrangements. The clones in this table, taken by TCRdb from immuneACCESS, are in-frame only. Not every clone is retained; where verified, under half of the shortfall comes from an unresolved V gene, and the cause of the rest is unknown. V, J and clone size reflect that table, while D and trimming were determined from the DNA. This sample comprises about 170,000 clones, about 80% of them detected only once. The ten largest clones take up 9.5% to 15% of the sample.

V lost 4 bases and J lost 5 bases; the stretch between them is 16 bases long. The CDR3 contains 15 residues, cysteine and phenylalanine counted. Only CDR3 DNA is held: 45 bases, read in frame from base 1. The germline V gene supplies CDR1 SGDLS and CDR2 YYNGEE. Enrolling through a virtual design, the prospective study's participants ranged in age from roughly 18 to 90 years and lived across about two dozen United States geographic areas. To assign participants to cohorts, the prospective study relied on clinical history that participants themselves reported in a screening survey and a study questionnaire. Recovered participants in ImmuneRACE Cohort 3 were defined by two consecutive negative NP/OP PCR tests, clearance by a healthcare professional, or resolution of symptoms. In the prospective study, whole blood, serum and a nasopharyngeal or oropharyngeal swab were collected from each participant by mobile phlebotomists. Over a roughly two-month period, participants in the prospective study had the option of providing additional blood draws and questionnaires. Before DNA extraction, prospective study blood samples were shipped either frozen or at room temperature.

The specimen was PBMCs or T cells enriched from blood (not recorded which). The sequence was collected from a man between 50 and 59 years old who had recovered from COVID-19. This sequence uses TRBV9 and TRBJ2-1; perhaps TRBD2 is the D gene, with 5 bases matching. CDR3 protein: CASSPREGGHNEQFF. The bases are TGTGCCAGCAGCCCCCGAGAGGGCGGCCACAATGAGCAGTTCTTC.